A single T cell receptor beta chain is shown here with its context. These data belong to a study of blood T cell repertoires in COVID-19. Some clones are missing from TCRdb's copy, which holds only in-frame ones; the method was immunoSEQ multiplex PCR. Here the sample spans 200,000 to 250,000 clones, around 90% being singletons. This CDR3 contains 19 residues. Trimming took 3 bases from V and 0 from J, leaving 21 bases between them. Germline V lookup: CDR1 MNHNS, CDR2 SASEGT. The chain has TRBV6-1 and TRBJ1-5, with a possible D match to TRBD1 (5 bases). The sequencing input was PBMCs or T cells enriched from blood (not recorded which). This TCR came from a woman in her twenties or thirties who had recovered from COVID-19. The DNA for the CDR3 is TGTGCCAGCAGTGATCGAAAAGGGGTGGCAACTAATAGCAATCAGCCCCAGCATTTT. Its protein is CASSDRKGVATNSNQPQHF.